This T cell receptor (beta chain) was identified in a study of OX40 agonist ivuxolimab in advanced cancers. Study-level results: Among patients with partial responses at 0.1-3.0 mg/kg, clonal expansion was among the lowest.

This clone was recorded only once. The target antigen is unknown. Method: immunoSEQ multiplex PCR; TCRdb's copy keeps in-frame clones and lacks some. Of 11,000 to 15,000 clones listed, approximately 80% are singletons. Germline lookup yields CDR1 SGHNT and CDR2 YYREEE (reference sequence). With 1 base removed from V and 2 bases from J, the gap between germline ends came to 7 bases. The CDR3 extends over 13 amino acids. This material consisted of CD4+ or CD8+ T cells sorted from blood, taken in a trial of the OX40 agonist ivuxolimab. The J gene is TRBJ2-7, the V gene TRBV5-4; the D is unclear. This TCR was recovered from an adult with an advanced solid tumor such as melanoma, head and neck, liver or kidney cancer. The CDR3 DNA reads as TGTGCCAGCAGCTTGTTGGGGACCTACGAGCAGTACTTC. Translating gives CASSLLGTYEQYF.